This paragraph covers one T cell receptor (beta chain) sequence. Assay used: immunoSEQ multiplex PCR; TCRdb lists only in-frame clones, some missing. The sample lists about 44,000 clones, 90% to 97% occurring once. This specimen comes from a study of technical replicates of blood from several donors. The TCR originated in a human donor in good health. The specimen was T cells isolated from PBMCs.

The CDR3 DNA reads as TGTGCCAGCAGTTTCAGACTAACGAACACCGGGGAGCTGTTTTTT. This sequence encodes CASSFRLTNTGELFF. J is TRBJ2-2 and V is TRBV28, with a tentative D call TRBD2 (5 bases). The germline CDR1 and CDR2 sequences are MDHEN and SYDVKM. V lost 3 bases, J lost 0 bases, and 8 bases lay in between. CDR3 size: 15 residues.